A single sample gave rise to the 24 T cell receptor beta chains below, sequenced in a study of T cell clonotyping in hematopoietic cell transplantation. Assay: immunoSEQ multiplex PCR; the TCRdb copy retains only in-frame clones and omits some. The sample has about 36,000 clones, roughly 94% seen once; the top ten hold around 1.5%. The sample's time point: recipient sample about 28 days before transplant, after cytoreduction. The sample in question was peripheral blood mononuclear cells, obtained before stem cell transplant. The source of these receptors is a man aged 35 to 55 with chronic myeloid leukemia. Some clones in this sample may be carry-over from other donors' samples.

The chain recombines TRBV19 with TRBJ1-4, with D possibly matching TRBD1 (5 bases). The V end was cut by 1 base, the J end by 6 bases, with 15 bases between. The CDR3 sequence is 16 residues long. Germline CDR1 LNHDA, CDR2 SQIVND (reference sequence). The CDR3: CASSIGTSPGDEKLFF. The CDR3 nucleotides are TGTGCCAGTAGTATAGGCACCTCCCCGGGGGATGAAAAACTGTTTTTT.

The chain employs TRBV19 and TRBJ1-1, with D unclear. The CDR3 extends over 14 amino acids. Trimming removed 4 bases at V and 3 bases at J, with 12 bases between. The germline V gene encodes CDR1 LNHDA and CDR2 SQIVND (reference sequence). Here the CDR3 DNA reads TGTGCCAGTAGTAGTATTACGTGGTACACTGAAGCTTTCTTT. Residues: CASSSITWYTEAFF.

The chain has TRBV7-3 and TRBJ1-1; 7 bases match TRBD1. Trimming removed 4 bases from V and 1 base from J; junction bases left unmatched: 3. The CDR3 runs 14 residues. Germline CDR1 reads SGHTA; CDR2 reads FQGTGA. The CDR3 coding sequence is TGTGCCAGCAGCTACGGGACAGCGAACACTGAAGCTTTCTTT. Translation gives CASSYGTANTEAFF.

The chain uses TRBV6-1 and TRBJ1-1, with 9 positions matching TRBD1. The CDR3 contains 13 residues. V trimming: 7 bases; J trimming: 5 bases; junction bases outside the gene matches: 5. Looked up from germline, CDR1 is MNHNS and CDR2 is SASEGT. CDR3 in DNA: TGTGCCAGCAAAAGGACAGGGGATACTGAAGCTTTCTTT. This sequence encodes CASKRTGDTEAFF.

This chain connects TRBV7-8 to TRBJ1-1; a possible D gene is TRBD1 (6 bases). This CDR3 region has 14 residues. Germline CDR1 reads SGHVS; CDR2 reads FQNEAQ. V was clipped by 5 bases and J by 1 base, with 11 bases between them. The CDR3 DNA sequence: TGTGCCAGCAGCCTAAAACAGGGGAACACTGAAGCTTTCTTT. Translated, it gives CASSLKQGNTEAFF.

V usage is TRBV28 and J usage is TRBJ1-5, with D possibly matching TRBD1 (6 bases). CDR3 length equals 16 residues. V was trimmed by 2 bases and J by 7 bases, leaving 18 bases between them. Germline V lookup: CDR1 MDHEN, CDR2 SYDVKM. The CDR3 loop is CASSLGMTGYGQPQHF. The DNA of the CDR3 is TGTGCCAGCAGTTTAGGAATGACAGGCTACGGACAGCCCCAGCATTTT.

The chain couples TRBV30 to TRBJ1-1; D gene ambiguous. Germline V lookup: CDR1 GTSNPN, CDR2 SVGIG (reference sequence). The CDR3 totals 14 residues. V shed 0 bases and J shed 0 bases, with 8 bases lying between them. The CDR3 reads CAWSVNSLNTEAFF. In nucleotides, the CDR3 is TGTGCCTGGAGTGTCAACAGCTTGAACACTGAAGCTTTCTTT.

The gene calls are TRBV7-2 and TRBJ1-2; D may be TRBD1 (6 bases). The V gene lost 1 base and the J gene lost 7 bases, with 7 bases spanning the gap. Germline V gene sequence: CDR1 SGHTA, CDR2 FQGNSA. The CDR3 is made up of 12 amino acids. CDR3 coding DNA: TGTGCCAGCAGCTTAGACAGGGCTGGCTACACCTTC. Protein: CASSLDRAGYTF.

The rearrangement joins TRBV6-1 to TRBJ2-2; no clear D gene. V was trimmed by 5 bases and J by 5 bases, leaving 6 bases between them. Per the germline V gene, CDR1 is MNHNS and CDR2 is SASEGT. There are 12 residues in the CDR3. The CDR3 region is CASSLSTGELFF. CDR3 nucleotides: TGTGCCAGCAGTTTATCAACCGGGGAGCTGTTTTTT.

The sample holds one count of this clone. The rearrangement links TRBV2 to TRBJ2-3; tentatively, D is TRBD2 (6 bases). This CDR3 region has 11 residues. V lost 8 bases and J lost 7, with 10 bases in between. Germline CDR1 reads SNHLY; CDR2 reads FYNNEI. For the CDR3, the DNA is TGTGCCAGCCTACTAGCTAATACGCAGTATTTT. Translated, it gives CASLLANTQYF. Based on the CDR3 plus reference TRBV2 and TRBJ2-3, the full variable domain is EPEVTQTPSHQVTQMGQEVILRCVPISNHLYFYWYRQILGQKVEFLVSFYNNEISEKSEIFDDQFSVERPDGSNFTLKIRSTKLEDSAMYFCASLLANTQYFGPGTRLTVL.

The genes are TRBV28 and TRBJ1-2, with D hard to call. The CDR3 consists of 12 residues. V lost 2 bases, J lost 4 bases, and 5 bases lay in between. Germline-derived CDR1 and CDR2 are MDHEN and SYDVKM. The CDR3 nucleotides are TGTGCCAGCAGTTTAGCGGCCTATGGCTACACCTTC. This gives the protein CASSLAAYGYTF.

CDR3 nucleotides: TGCGCCAGCAGCCTAACGGATTCACGCGTGCAGTACTTC. Encoded protein: CASSLTDSRVQYF. The chain has TRBV5-1 and TRBJ2-7; the D is unclear. Trimming took 4 bases from V and 9 from J, leaving 17 bases between them. The V gene's germline CDR1 is SGHRS and CDR2 YFSETQ. This CDR3 contains 13 residues.

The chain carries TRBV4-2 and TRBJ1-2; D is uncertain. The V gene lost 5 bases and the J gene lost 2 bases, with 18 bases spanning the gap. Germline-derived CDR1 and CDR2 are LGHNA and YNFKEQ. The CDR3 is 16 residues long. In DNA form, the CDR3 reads TGTGCCAGCAGCATTCGTTTGAGTACCCTCAACTATGGCTACACCTTC. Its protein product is CASSIRLSTLNYGYTF.

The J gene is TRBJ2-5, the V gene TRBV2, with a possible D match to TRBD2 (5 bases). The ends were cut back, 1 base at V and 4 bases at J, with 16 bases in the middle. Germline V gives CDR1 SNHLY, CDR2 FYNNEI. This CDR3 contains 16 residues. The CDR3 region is CASSEGLSGPGETQYF. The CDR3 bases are TGTGCCAGCAGTGAAGGGCTGAGCGGTCCAGGAGAGACCCAGTACTTC.

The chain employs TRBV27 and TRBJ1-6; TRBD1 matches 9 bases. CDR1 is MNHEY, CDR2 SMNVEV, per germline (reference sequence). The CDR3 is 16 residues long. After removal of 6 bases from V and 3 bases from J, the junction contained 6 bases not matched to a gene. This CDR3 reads CASRTQTGGYNSPLHF. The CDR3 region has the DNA TGTGCCAGCAGGACCCAGACAGGGGGCTATAATTCACCCCTCCACTTT.

CDR3 nucleotides: TGCGCCAGCAGCTCAAGACAGGGCTTACATGGCTACACCTTC. It encodes CASSSRQGLHGYTF. The chain joins TRBV5-1 to TRBJ1-2; 7 bases line up with TRBD1. The CDR3 runs 14 residues. Losses at the gene ends were 3 bases for V and 6 bases for J; bases not matched to a gene: 8. Germline V gives CDR1 SGHRS, CDR2 YFSETQ.

The chain's CDR3 is CASSTAGGTGELFF. CDR3 in DNA: TGTGCCAGCAGCACCGCAGGGGGCACCGGGGAGCTGTTTTTT. V and J are TRBV7-2 and TRBJ2-2, with 7 bases identical to TRBD1. Germline CDR1 is SGHTA and CDR2 is FQGNSA. The CDR3 runs to 14 residues. V lost 5 bases, J lost 4 bases, and 4 bases stayed unmatched. Filled out from reference TRBV7-2 and TRBJ2-2, the complete variable domain reads GAGVSQSPSNKVTEKGKDVELRCDPISGHTALYWYRQSLGQGLEFLIYFQGNSAPDKSGLPSDRFSAERTGGSVSTLTIQRTQQEDSAVYLCASSTAGGTGELFFGEGSRLTVL.

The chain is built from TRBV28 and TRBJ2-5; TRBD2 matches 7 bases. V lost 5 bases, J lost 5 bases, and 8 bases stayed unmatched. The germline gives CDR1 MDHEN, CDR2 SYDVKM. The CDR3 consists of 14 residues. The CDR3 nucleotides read TGTGCCAGCAGTCCTCCGGGGGGTAGGGAGACCCAGTACTTC. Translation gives CASSPPGGRETQYF.

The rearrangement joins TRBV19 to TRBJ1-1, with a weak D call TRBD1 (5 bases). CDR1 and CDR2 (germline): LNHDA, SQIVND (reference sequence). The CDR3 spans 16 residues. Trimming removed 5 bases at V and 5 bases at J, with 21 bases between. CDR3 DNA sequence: TGTGCCAGTAGTTTTCTCTCGGACAACCTGGCGACTGAAGCTTTCTTT. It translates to CASSFLSDNLATEAFF.

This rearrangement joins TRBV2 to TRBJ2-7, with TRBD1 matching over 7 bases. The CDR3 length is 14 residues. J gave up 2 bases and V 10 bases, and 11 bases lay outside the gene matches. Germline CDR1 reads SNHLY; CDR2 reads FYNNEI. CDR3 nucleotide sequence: TGTGCCACAGGGACAGCTGAGGCGCCCTACGAGCAGTACTTC. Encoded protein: CATGTAEAPYEQYF.

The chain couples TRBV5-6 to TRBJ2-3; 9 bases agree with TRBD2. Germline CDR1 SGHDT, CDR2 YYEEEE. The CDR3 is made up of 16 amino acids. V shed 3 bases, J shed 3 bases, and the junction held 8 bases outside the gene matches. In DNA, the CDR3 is TGTGCCAGCAGCTCCTATAGCGGGGGAGAGACAGATACGCAGTATTTT. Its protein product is CASSSYSGGETDTQYF.

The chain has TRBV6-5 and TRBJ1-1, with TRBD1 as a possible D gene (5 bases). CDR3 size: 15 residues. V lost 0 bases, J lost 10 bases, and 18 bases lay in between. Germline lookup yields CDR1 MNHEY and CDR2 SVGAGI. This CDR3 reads CASSYSPPQGRGAFF. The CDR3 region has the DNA TGTGCCAGCAGTTACTCACCCCCGCAGGGTAGGGGAGCTTTCTTT.

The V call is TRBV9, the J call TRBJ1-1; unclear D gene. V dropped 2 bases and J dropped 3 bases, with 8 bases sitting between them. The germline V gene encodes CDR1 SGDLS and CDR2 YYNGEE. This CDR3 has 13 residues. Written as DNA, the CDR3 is TGTGCCAGCAGCGTTTCCGGGGACACTGAAGCTTTCTTT. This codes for CASSVSGDTEAFF.

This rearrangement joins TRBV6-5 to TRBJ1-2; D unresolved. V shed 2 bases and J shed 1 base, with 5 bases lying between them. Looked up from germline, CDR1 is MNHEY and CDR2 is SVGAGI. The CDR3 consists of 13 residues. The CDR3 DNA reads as TGTGCCAGCAGTTACAACATTAACTATGGCTACACCTTC. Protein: CASSYNINYGYTF.